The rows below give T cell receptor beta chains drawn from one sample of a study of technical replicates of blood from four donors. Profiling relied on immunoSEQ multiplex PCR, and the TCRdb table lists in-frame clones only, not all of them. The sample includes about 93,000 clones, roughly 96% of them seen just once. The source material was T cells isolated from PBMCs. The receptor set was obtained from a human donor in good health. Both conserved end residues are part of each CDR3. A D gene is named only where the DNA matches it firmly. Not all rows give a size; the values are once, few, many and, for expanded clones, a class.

CDR3 protein: CASRGLAGGIEQYF
CDR3 DNA: TGTGCCAGCAGGGGACTAGCGGGGGGCATCGAGCAGTACTTC
D gene: TRBD2
V gene: TRBV7-9
clone size: .
J gene: TRBJ2-7

CDR3 protein: CASSQGFTNEKLFF
CDR3 DNA: TGTGCCAGCAGCCAGGGTTTCACTAATGAAAAACTGTTTTTT
D gene: .
V gene: TRBV28
clone size: .
J gene: TRBJ1-4

CDR3 protein: CASLAGQGVTDTQYF
CDR3 DNA: TGTGCCTCCTTAGCGGGACAAGGGGTTACAGATACGCAGTATTTT
D gene: TRBD2
V gene: TRBV10-3
clone size: .
J gene: TRBJ2-3

CDR3 protein: CATQAGPWRQPQHF
CDR3 DNA: TGTGCCACTCAGGCGGGGCCGTGGCGACAGCCCCAGCATTTT
D gene: .
V gene: TRBV19
clone size: .
J gene: TRBJ1-5

CDR3 protein: CASRPRGGSGANVLTF
CDR3 DNA: TGTGCCAGCCGTCCCCGGGGGGGTTCTGGGGCCAACGTCCTGACTTTC
D gene: TRBD2
V gene: TRBV27
clone size: .
J gene: TRBJ2-6

CDR3 protein: CASSGAPSEQYF
CDR3 DNA: TGTGCCAGCAGTGGAGCCCCATCCGAGCAGTACTTC
D gene: .
V gene: TRBV27
clone size: once
J gene: TRBJ2-7

CDR3 protein: CASSRDRTGETQYF
CDR3 DNA: TGCGCCAGCAGCAGGGACAGGACGGGTGAGACCCAGTACTTC
D gene: TRBD1
V gene: TRBV5-1
clone size: .
J gene: TRBJ2-5

CDR3 protein: CASSSGTGPAQPQHF
CDR3 DNA: TGCGCCAGCAGCTCTGGGACAGGGCCTGCTCAGCCCCAGCATTTT
D gene: TRBD1
V gene: TRBV5-1
clone size: .
J gene: TRBJ1-5

CDR3 protein: CAWSVWDSNEQFF
CDR3 DNA: TGTGCCTGGAGTGTATGGGACAGCAATGAGCAGTTCTTC
D gene: TRBD1
V gene: TRBV30
clone size: .
J gene: TRBJ2-1

CDR3 protein: CASSLRGGPYEQYF
CDR3 DNA: TGTGCCAGCAGTTTACGCGGGGGTCCCTACGAGCAGTACTTC
D gene: TRBD2
V gene: TRBV27
clone size: .
J gene: TRBJ2-7

CDR3 protein: CASSRWNSELNGYTF
CDR3 DNA: TGTGCCAGCAGTCGGTGGAACAGTGAATTGAATGGCTACACCTTC
D gene: .
V gene: TRBV6-1
clone size: .
J gene: TRBJ1-2

CDR3 protein: CALGTTNEKLFF
CDR3 DNA: TGTGCCCTCGGGACAACTAATGAAAAACTGTTTTTT
D gene: .
V gene: TRBV30
clone size: .
J gene: TRBJ1-4

CDR3 protein: CASSQRQGVDNTEAFF
CDR3 DNA: TGCGCCAGCAGCCAAAGGCAGGGGGTGGACAACACTGAAGCTTTCTTT
D gene: TRBD1
V gene: TRBV4-1
clone size: .
J gene: TRBJ1-1

CDR3 protein: CASSTFRVGDYEQYF
CDR3 DNA: TGTGCCAGTAGTACCTTCAGGGTTGGGGACTACGAGCAGTACTTC
D gene: .
V gene: TRBV19
clone size: .
J gene: TRBJ2-7

CDR3 protein: CASSLAWGQGDNEQFF
CDR3 DNA: TGCGCCAGCAGCTTGGCATGGGGGCAGGGGGACAATGAGCAGTTCTTC
D gene: TRBD1
V gene: TRBV5-1
clone size: .
J gene: TRBJ2-1

CDR3 protein: CASSQDVLGRLPRETQYF
CDR3 DNA: TGTGCCAGCAGCCAAGACGTCCTAGGAAGGCTACCACGGGAGACCCAGTACTTC
D gene: .
V gene: TRBV4-2
clone size: .
J gene: TRBJ2-5

CDR3 protein: CASSLSGASYGYTF
CDR3 DNA: TGCGCCAGCAGCTTGTCTGGGGCATCCTATGGCTACACCTTC
D gene: .
V gene: TRBV5-1
clone size: .
J gene: TRBJ1-2

CDR3 protein: CASSQAPKWEWTEAFF
CDR3 DNA: TGCGCCAGCAGCCAAGCGCCAAAGTGGGAGTGGACTGAAGCTTTCTTT
D gene: .
V gene: TRBV4-1
clone size: .
J gene: TRBJ1-1

CDR3 protein: CASSPQDNEQFF
CDR3 DNA: TGTGCCAGCAGCCCACAGGACAATGAGCAGTTCTTC
D gene: .
V gene: TRBV7-8
clone size: .
J gene: TRBJ2-1

CDR3 protein: CASSLGSWSYDEQYF
CDR3 DNA: TGCGCCAGCAGCTTGGGTTCCTGGAGTTACGACGAGCAGTACTTC
D gene: .
V gene: TRBV5-1
clone size: .
J gene: TRBJ2-7

CDR3 protein: CASSLPMRETQYF
CDR3 DNA: TGTGCCAGCAGCTTGCCAATGAGAGAGACCCAGTACTTC
D gene: .
V gene: TRBV5-6
clone size: .
J gene: TRBJ2-5

CDR3 protein: CASSGGTAYGYTF
CDR3 DNA: TGTGCCAGCAGCGGCGGGACGGCTTATGGCTACACCTTC
D gene: .
V gene: TRBV9
clone size: .
J gene: TRBJ1-2

CDR3 protein: CASRRQGRSYEQYF
CDR3 DNA: TGTGCCAGCAGACGACAGGGCCGCTCCTACGAGCAGTACTTC
D gene: TRBD1
V gene: TRBV6-5
clone size: once
J gene: TRBJ2-7

CDR3 protein: CAWRGGRGEREKLFF
CDR3 DNA: TGTGCCTGGAGAGGAGGCAGGGGTGAACGGGAAAAACTGTTTTTT
D gene: .
V gene: TRBV30
clone size: .
J gene: TRBJ1-4

CDR3 protein: CASSPDYSYEQYF
CDR3 DNA: TGCGCCAGCAGCCCGGACTATTCCTACGAGCAGTACTTC
D gene: .
V gene: TRBV5-1
clone size: .
J gene: TRBJ2-7

CDR3 protein: CASSSGQGLILDTIYF
CDR3 DNA: TGTGCCAGCAGTTCGGGACAGGGGCTCATTTTGGACACCATATATTTT
D gene: TRBD1
V gene: TRBV27
clone size: .
J gene: TRBJ1-3

CDR3 protein: CASSSEGGALTSSSYNEQFF
CDR3 DNA: TGCGCCAGCAGCTCGGAAGGGGGGGCCCTCACTTCCAGCTCCTACAATGAGCAGTTCTTC
D gene: .
V gene: TRBV5-1
clone size: .
J gene: TRBJ2-1

CDR3 protein: CASSPPGGNTQYF
CDR3 DNA: TGTGCCAGCAGTCCCCCGGGAGGGAATACGCAGTATTTT
D gene: TRBD2
V gene: TRBV28
clone size: .
J gene: TRBJ2-3

CDR3 protein: CASSPRVAGESYEQYF
CDR3 DNA: TGTGCCAGCAGCCCCCGGGTAGCGGGAGAATCCTACGAGCAGTACTTC
D gene: TRBD2
V gene: TRBV13
clone size: .
J gene: TRBJ2-7

CDR3 protein: CASSLTERYEQYF
CDR3 DNA: TGTGCCAGCAGCTTGACGGAGAGGTACGAGCAGTACTTC
D gene: .
V gene: TRBV5-6
clone size: .
J gene: TRBJ2-7

CDR3 protein: CASSFQGDETQYF
CDR3 DNA: TGCGCCAGCAGCTTTCAGGGGGATGAGACCCAGTACTTC
D gene: TRBD1
V gene: TRBV5-1
clone size: .
J gene: TRBJ2-5

CDR3 protein: CASSVGSSQETQYF
CDR3 DNA: TGTGCCAGCAGCGTAGGTTCTAGCCAAGAGACCCAGTACTTC
D gene: .
V gene: TRBV9
clone size: .
J gene: TRBJ2-5

CDR3 protein: CASSESSISGRGTEAFF
CDR3 DNA: TGTGCCAGCAGTGAAAGTAGTATTTCGGGGCGGGGCACTGAAGCTTTCTTT
D gene: .
V gene: TRBV6-1
clone size: .
J gene: TRBJ1-1

CDR3 protein: CASSESTGGWNYGYTF
CDR3 DNA: TGCGCCAGCAGTGAGTCGACGGGCGGGTGGAACTATGGCTACACCTTC
D gene: .
V gene: TRBV10-1
clone size: few
J gene: TRBJ1-2

CDR3 protein: CASSQIGAGTYEQYF
CDR3 DNA: TGTGCCAGCAGCCAAATAGGGGCCGGTACCTACGAGCAGTACTTC
D gene: .
V gene: TRBV4-2
clone size: .
J gene: TRBJ2-7

CDR3 protein: CASSLGYQGVSTYEQYF
CDR3 DNA: TGTGCCAGCAGCTTAGGCTACCAGGGGGTTTCGACCTACGAGCAGTACTTC
D gene: TRBD1
V gene: TRBV13
clone size: .
J gene: TRBJ2-7

CDR3 protein: CASSLGKGVLDYEQYF
CDR3 DNA: TGTGCCAGCAGCTTAGGTAAAGGGGTGTTAGACTACGAGCAGTACTTC
D gene: .
V gene: TRBV13
clone size: .
J gene: TRBJ2-7

CDR3 protein: CSGRAGVDYNEQFF
CDR3 DNA: TGCAGCGGTAGAGCGGGAGTGGACTACAATGAGCAGTTCTTC
D gene: TRBD2
V gene: TRBV29-1
clone size: .
J gene: TRBJ2-1

CDR3 protein: CASSQEDSQETQYF
CDR3 DNA: TGCGCCAGCAGCCAAGAGGACAGCCAAGAGACCCAGTACTTC
D gene: .
V gene: TRBV4-1
clone size: .
J gene: TRBJ2-5

CDR3 protein: CASSYHRDREQYF
CDR3 DNA: TGCGCCAGCAGCTACCACAGGGACCGCGAGCAGTACTTC
D gene: .
V gene: TRBV5-1
clone size: .
J gene: TRBJ2-7

CDR3 protein: CASSPPTREGRGEQYF
CDR3 DNA: TGTGCCAGCTCTCCTCCGACCAGGGAGGGGCGCGGGGAGCAGTACTTC
D gene: TRBD2
V gene: TRBV18
clone size: .
J gene: TRBJ2-7

CDR3 protein: CASGLRLRSYNEQFF
CDR3 DNA: TGTGCTAGTGGTTTGCGACTACGGTCCTACAATGAGCAGTTCTTC
D gene: .
V gene: TRBV12-5
clone size: .
J gene: TRBJ2-1

CDR3 protein: CSVILGTPKGFGYTF
CDR3 DNA: TGCAGCGTAATCCTGGGGACACCGAAGGGATTTGGCTACACCTTC
D gene: .
V gene: TRBV29-1
clone size: .
J gene: TRBJ1-2

CDR3 protein: CASADPNTEAFF
CDR3 DNA: TGTGCCAGCGCAGATCCGAACACTGAAGCTTTCTTT
D gene: .
V gene: TRBV27
clone size: .
J gene: TRBJ1-1

CDR3 protein: CASSQRAGLAVLEQYF
CDR3 DNA: TGCGCCAGCAGCCAACGTGCGGGACTAGCGGTTCTCGAGCAGTACTTC
D gene: TRBD2
V gene: TRBV4-1
clone size: .
J gene: TRBJ2-7

CDR3 protein: CASSEGTSGRNEQYF
CDR3 DNA: TGTGCCAGCAGCGAGGGGACTAGCGGGAGGAACGAGCAGTACTTC
D gene: TRBD2
V gene: TRBV5-5
clone size: .
J gene: TRBJ2-7

CDR3 protein: CASKRGGQPQHF
CDR3 DNA: TGTGCCAGCAAGAGGGGGGGTCAGCCCCAGCATTTT
D gene: .
V gene: TRBV2
clone size: .
J gene: TRBJ1-5

CDR3 protein: CASSRPGTTQENQYF
CDR3 DNA: TGTGCCAGCAGCCGGCCGGGGACTACTCAAGAGAACCAGTACTTC
D gene: TRBD2
V gene: TRBV7-2
clone size: .
J gene: TRBJ2-5

CDR3 protein: CASSRDLVYEQYF
CDR3 DNA: TGTGCCAGCAGTAGGGACTTGGTTTACGAGCAGTACTTC
D gene: .
V gene: TRBV6-5
clone size: .
J gene: TRBJ2-7

CDR3 protein: CASSRNQQGDYGYTF
CDR3 DNA: TGCGCCAGCAGCCGTAACCAACAGGGCGACTATGGCTACACCTTC
D gene: .
V gene: TRBV4-1
clone size: .
J gene: TRBJ1-2

CDR3 protein: CASSYSRVAEAFF
CDR3 DNA: TGTGCCAGCAGTTACTCTCGAGTGGCTGAAGCTTTCTTT
D gene: .
V gene: TRBV6-6
clone size: once
J gene: TRBJ1-1